Listed below are T cell receptor beta chains from one sample, sequenced in a study of PD-1 blockade in mismatch repair-deficient tumors. TCRdb's table, derived via immunoSEQ multiplex PCR, lists solely in-frame clones and lacks some. The sample has 60,000 to 70,000 clones, 70% to 90% seen once; the top ten hold over 11%. Specimen: peripheral blood, collected 52 weeks after starting pembrolizumab. Receptors originate from an adult with mismatch repair-deficient cancer. Both conserved end residues are part of each CDR3. The order of the fields is CDR3 length, J gene, clone size, V gene, D gene, CDR3 protein, CDR3 DNA. The D gene is left open where the match is weak. Clone size is given for some rows only: seen once, a few or many times, or a class if the clone is expanded.

>18|TRBJ2-7|.|TRBV19|TRBD1
CASSAGTAGPGAFYEQYF
TGTGCCAGTAGTGCCGGGACAGCCGGACCCGGAGCCTTCTACGAGCAGTACTTC
>13|TRBJ2-6|.|TRBV5-1|.
CASKGSGANVLTF
TGCGCCAGCAAAGGCTCTGGGGCCAACGTCCTGACTTTC
>13|TRBJ2-7|.|TRBV19|.
CASSIGGGYEQYF
TGTGCCAGTAGTATCGGGGGAGGCTACGAGCAGTACTTC
>14|TRBJ2-1|.|TRBV9|TRBD2
CASSLGLVYNEQFF
TGTGCCAGCAGCCTCGGACTAGTTTACAATGAGCAGTTCTTC
>17|TRBJ1-2|.|TRBV27|TRBD1
CASSLSQGDRGFYGYTF
TGTGCCAGCAGTTTATCACAAGGGGACAGGGGATTCTATGGCTACACCTTC
>15|TRBJ2-3|.|TRBV7-2|TRBD2
CASSWRTSLTDTQYF
TGTGCCAGCAGCTGGAGGACTAGCCTCACAGATACGCAGTATTTT
>14|TRBJ2-7|.|TRBV5-1|TRBD2
CASSFGLAGDEQYF
TGCGCCAGCAGCTTTGGACTAGCGGGAGACGAGCAGTACTTC
>15|TRBJ1-1|.|TRBV4-1|TRBD1
CASSHRTGANTEAFF
TGCGCCAGCAGCCACCGGACAGGGGCGAACACTGAAGCTTTCTTT
>16|TRBJ2-1|.|TRBV9|.
CASSVEGGPSYNEQFF
TGTGCCAGCAGCGTAGAGGGCGGTCCCTCCTACAATGAGCAGTTCTTC
>14|TRBJ2-1|.|TRBV13|TRBD2
CASSLGLGDNEQFF
TGTGCCAGCAGCTTGGGACTAGGGGACAATGAGCAGTTCTTC
>13|TRBJ2-7|.|TRBV7-2|.
CASSSRDSYEQYF
TGTGCCAGCAGCTCCCGGGACTCATACGAGCAGTACTTC
>12|TRBJ1-2|.|TRBV5-6|TRBD1
CASSWTGSGYTF
TGTGCCAGCAGCTGGACAGGGAGCGGCTACACCTTC
>13|TRBJ1-2|.|TRBV7-9|.
CASSVGGAGGYTF
TGTGCCAGCAGCGTTGGAGGGGCGGGAGGCTACACCTTC
>14|TRBJ1-2|.|TRBV6-5|TRBD1
CASSWTGGNYGYTF
TGTGCCAGCAGCTGGACAGGGGGTAACTATGGCTACACCTTC
>11|TRBJ2-5|.|TRBV7-9|TRBD2
CASSFGLGQYF
TGTGCCAGCAGCTTCGGACTAGGCCAGTACTTC
>14|TRBJ2-7|.|TRBV11-2|.
CASSLPRGVGEQYF
TGTGCCAGCAGCTTACCCCGCGGGGTGGGCGAGCAGTACTTC
>16|TRBJ2-1|.|TRBV11-2|TRBD2
CASSLGASGTYNEQFF
TGTGCCAGCAGCTTAGGGGCTAGCGGCACCTACAATGAGCAGTTCTTC
>13|TRBJ2-7|.|TRBV7-3|.
CASSLGYSNEQYF
TGTGCCAGCAGCTTAGGATACTCCAACGAGCAGTACTTC
>14|TRBJ2-3|.|TRBV15|.
CATSRVTGQDTQYF
TGTGCCACCAGCAGAGTTACAGGTCAAGATACGCAGTATTTT
>13|TRBJ2-1|.|TRBV6-5|.
CASSPHGDDEQFF
TGTGCCAGCAGCCCCCATGGGGACGATGAGCAGTTCTTC
>14|TRBJ1-1|.|TRBV14|.
CASSTRRAGHEAFF
TGTGCCAGCAGCACCAGGAGGGCAGGCCATGAAGCTTTCTTT
>13|TRBJ2-7|.|TRBV27|.
CASSFLRGYEQYF
TGTGCCAGCAGTTTTCTCAGGGGTTACGAGCAGTACTTC
>15|TRBJ2-7|once|TRBV6-6|.
CASSYSGGGHGEQYF
TGTGCCAGCAGTTACTCGGGGGGGGGCCACGGCGAGCAGTACTTC
>12|TRBJ1-5|.|TRBV12-5|.
CASGAPNQPQHF
TGTGCTAGTGGTGCTCCAAATCAGCCCCAGCATTTT